These 30 T cell receptor beta chains share one sample of origin, sequenced in a study of tissue T cells after allogeneic stem cell transplantation. The protocol was immunoSEQ multiplex PCR, while the TCRdb copy is restricted to in-frame clones and leaves out a portion. In the table there are under 25,000 clones, roughly 72% of which are singletons. Sequencing was performed on spleen. The receptors derive from a female BALB/c mouse in good health. These mice share the MHC haplotype H2-d.

In regard to this clone: Gene labels here are mouse ones. Read coverage stops 1 residue before the CDR3 terminus; the germline J gene supplies the remainder. This rearrangement joins TRBV13-3 to TRBJ1-4; 7 bases are a match to TRBD1. Germline-derived CDR1 and CDR2 are NNHDY and SYVADS. The CDR3 has 13 amino acids. V shed 2 bases and J 6 bases; nucleotides not matched to a gene: 1. The DNA read from the CDR3 is TGTGCCAGCAGTGAGGGACAGCACGAAAGATTATTT. It yields the protein CASSEGQHERLF. The entire CDR3 protein is CASSEGQHERLFF. The whole variable domain, filled in from reference TRBV13-3 and TRBJ1-4, reads EAAVTQSPRSKVAVTGGKVTLSCHQTNNHDYMYWYRQDTGHGLRLIHYSYVADSTEKGDIPDGYKASRPSQENFSLILELASLSQTAVYFCASSEGQHERLFFGHGTKLSVL.

On this clone: Each gene name is a mouse one. Sequencing ends 1 residue short of the CDR3 end; the germline J gene provides the rest. The chain carries TRBV13-1 and TRBJ2-1; 10 bases line up with TRBD1. CDR1 and CDR2 (germline): NSHNY, SYGAGN. V shed 1 base and J 7 bases; nucleotides not matched to a gene: 5. This CDR3 has 15 residues. The CDR3 spells CASSDRQGAGAEQFF. The sequenced CDR3 bases are TGTGCCAGCAGTGATCGACAGGGGGCTGGAGCTGAGCAGTTC.

With respect to this clone: The gene symbols are mouse symbols. The read ends 1 residue before the CDR3 terminus; that terminus is restored from the germline J gene. The chain couples TRBV3 to TRBJ2-7; the D gene is possibly TRBD1 (6 bases). V dropped 6 bases and J dropped 3 bases, with 9 bases sitting between them. The CDR3 is 12 amino acids. Germline values: CDR1 SNHLY, CDR2 FYNGKV (reference sequence). The sequenced part of the CDR3 DNA is TGTGCCAGCAGTCGGGACAACTATGAACAGTAC. Translated, it gives CASSRDNYEQY. The complete CDR3 reads CASSRDNYEQYF.

Notes on this clone: Gene names are the mouse ones. The read is 1 residue too short to cover the CDR3 end, so that end is filled in from the germline J gene. The chain carries TRBV13-2 and TRBJ1-6, with 8 bases fitting TRBD1. TRBJ1-6 is recorded as an ORF, its role being uncertain. Trimming at V came to 0 bases and at J to 10 bases, leaving 3 bases not matched to a gene. CDR1 is NNHNN, CDR2 SYGAGS, per germline (reference sequence). This CDR3 has 14 amino acids. The part of the CDR3 DNA that was read is TGTGCCAGCGGTGATGCCAGGGGGCGGTCGCCCCTCTAC. Translation: CASGDARGRSPLY. The whole CDR3 sequence reads CASGDARGRSPLYF.

With regard to this clone: Gene names denote mouse genes. The CDR3: CASSETTDNERLFF. CDR3 DNA, as far as it was read: TGTGCCAGCAGTGAGACGACAGACAACGAAAGATTATTT. The gene calls are TRBV13-1 and TRBJ1-4; TRBD1 is a possible D gene (5 bases). Coverage ceases 1 residue before the CDR3 finishes, and the germline J gene fills in the end. The CDR3 length is 14 residues. Germline V gives CDR1 NSHNY, CDR2 SYGAGN. Between the trimmed V and J ends, which lost 2 bases and 4 bases, there was a span of 9 bases.

Details on this clone: Germline and genes: mouse. The sequenced fragment ends 1 residue before the CDR3 boundary, so the rest is inferred from the germline J gene. The chain is built from TRBV19 and TRBJ2-4; 9 bases line up with TRBD2. CDR3 length: 16 residues. CDR1 is FNHDT, CDR2 SITEND, per germline (reference sequence). The trim removed 2 bases at V and 0 bases at J, leaving 4 bases unmatched. The CDR3 loop is CASSIWGGGSQNTLYF. The sequenced part of the CDR3 DNA is TGTGCCAGCAGTATTTGGGGGGGCGGGAGTCAAAACACCTTGTAC.

The table lists this clone with a few counts. Gene names denote mouse genes. The part of the CDR3 DNA that was read is TGTGCCAGCGGTGATGCTGGGGGAGGGGACACCCAGTAC. It is translated as CASGDAGGGDTQY. The CDR3, in full, reads CASGDAGGGDTQYF. This sequence joins TRBV13-2 and TRBJ2-5; 7 bases are a match to TRBD2. The read falls 1 residue short of the CDR3 end, and the missing part is taken from the germline J gene. There are 14 residues in the CDR3. V lost 0 bases, J lost 6 bases, and 4 bases stayed unmatched. Germline V CDR1 and CDR2: NNHNN, SYGAGS (reference sequence).

Note on this clone: The gene names here belong to mouse. The CDR3 goes on 1 residue after the read ends, and that part is filled in from the germline J gene. The chain carries TRBV13-3 and TRBJ2-3; TRBD2 aligns across 7 bases. J lost 0 bases, V lost 3 bases, and 1 base had no gene match. Germline loops: CDR1 NNHDY, CDR2 SYVADS. CDR3 size: 14 residues. The part of the CDR3 DNA that was read is TGTGCCAGCAGTGCCTGGGGGAGTGCAGAAACGCTGTAT. Its translation: CASSAWGSAETLY. The whole CDR3 sequence is CASSAWGSAETLYF.

As to this clone: Genes and germline come from the mouse. The read terminates 1 residue ahead of where the CDR3 ends, so the germline J gene completes it. The chain is built from TRBV4 and TRBJ2-5; tentative D call: TRBD2 (6 bases). Germline CDR1 and CDR2: LGHDT and YNNKQL (reference sequence). This CDR3 contains 14 residues. V lost 5 bases, J lost 0 bases, and 9 bases lay in between. The part of the CDR3 DNA that was read is TGTGCCAGCAGCCGACTGGTTAACCAAGACACCCAGTAC. It is translated as CASSRLVNQDTQY. The whole CDR3 sequence reads CASSRLVNQDTQYF.

Regarding this clone: Gene and germline names: mouse. The read terminates 1 residue before the CDR3 end, so the remaining end is supplied by the germline J gene. This chain links TRBV13-1 with TRBJ2-1; TRBD2 matches at 7 bases. The CDR3 sequence is 15 residues long. CDR1 is NSHNY, CDR2 SYGAGN, per germline. V dropped 0 bases and J dropped 5; count of bases not matched to a gene: 5. The part of the CDR3 DNA that was read is TGTGCCAGCAGTGATGCACTGGGGAGGCATGCTGAGCAGTTC. Its translation: CASSDALGRHAEQF. The entire CDR3 sequence reads CASSDALGRHAEQFF.

Points on this clone: Here the gene names and germline are mouse. The part of the CDR3 DNA that was read is TGCACCTGCAGTGGTTGGGGGGGAGACTATGCTGAGCAGTTC. It translates to CTCSGWGGDYAEQF. The entire CDR3 is CTCSGWGGDYAEQFF. The rearrangement links TRBV1 to TRBJ2-1, with 8 bases that match TRBD2. The read halts 1 residue ahead of the CDR3 end, with the missing end drawn from the germline J gene. The CDR3 consists of 15 residues. Unmatched junction bases numbered 4, after V lost 4 bases and J lost 2 bases. Per the germline V gene, CDR1 is NSQYPW and CDR2 is LRSPGD (reference sequence).

Note on this clone: Gene and germline names: mouse. The CDR3 end lies 1 residue beyond the end of the read and is filled in from the germline J gene. The chain is built from TRBV13-2 and TRBJ2-1; TRBD1 or TRBD2 may be the D gene (6 bases each). CDR1 is NNHNN, CDR2 SYGAGS, per germline (reference sequence). The length of the CDR3 is 13 residues. V was clipped by 6 bases and J by 2 bases, with 9 bases between them. The CDR3 region is CASERGHYAEQFF. CDR3 DNA (partial): TGTGCCAGCGAACGGGGGCACTATGCTGAGCAGTTC.

A note on this clone: Here the gene names and germline are mouse. The read terminates 1 residue ahead of where the CDR3 ends, so the germline J gene completes it. The chain combines TRBV13-2 with TRBJ1-1; D uncertain. Germline CDR1 NNHNN, CDR2 SYGAGS (reference sequence). This CDR3 region has 14 residues. V was cut by 0 bases and J by 1 base, with 7 bases left in between. CDR3 DNA, as far as it was read: TGTGCCAGCGGTGATGCTTGGCAAAACACAGAAGTCTTC. This codes for CASGDAWQNTEVF. In full, the CDR3 is CASGDAWQNTEVFF.

A note on this clone: Gene labels here are mouse ones. The CDR3 goes on 1 residue after the read ends, and that part is filled in from the germline J gene. The rearrangement uses TRBV13-1 and TRBJ1-1, with TRBD1 matching over 8 bases. J gave up 7 bases and V 3 bases, and 8 bases lay outside the gene matches. In germline, CDR1 is NSHNY, CDR2 SYGAGN. This CDR3 has 14 residues. The CDR3 reads CASSGRGRGEEVFF. CDR3 bases read: TGTGCCAGCAGTGGCAGGGGGCGAGGGGAAGAAGTCTTC.

Notes on this clone: The genes and germline here are from mouse. The sequence runs out 1 residue before the end of the CDR3; the remainder is reconstructed from the germline J gene. This chain connects TRBV19 to TRBJ2-3; 9 bases align to TRBD2. V was pared by 2 bases and J by 3 bases, with 4 bases of the junction left unmatched. The CDR3 spans 15 residues. CDR1 and CDR2 from the germline V gene are FNHDT and SITEND (reference sequence). CDR3 DNA, as far as it was read: TGTGCCAGCAGTATCGGGACTGGGTTAGCAGAAACGCTGTAT. This translates into CASSIGTGLAETLY. The full CDR3 protein is CASSIGTGLAETLYF.

On this clone: Mouse names are used for the genes. The read comes to an end 1 residue before the CDR3 does, leaving the germline J gene to fill in the end. This chain connects TRBV5 to TRBJ1-6, with 8 bases fitting TRBD1. TRBJ1-6 is an ORF; its function is uncertain. V gave up 5 bases and J gave up 3 bases; unmatched junction bases: 3. The CDR3 is 15 residues long. Germline CDR1 reads LGHNA; CDR2 reads YNLKQL (reference sequence). CDR3 protein: CASSTGQGYNSPLYF. CDR3 DNA (partial): TGTGCCAGCAGCACCGGACAGGGCTATAATTCGCCCCTCTAC.

In regard to this clone: The genes are named according to mouse. Partial CDR3 DNA: TGTGCCAGCAGAAGGGGTGCGTCAGAAACGCTGTAT. This translates into CASRRGASETLY. In full, the CDR3 is CASRRGASETLYF. The chain joins TRBV14 to TRBJ2-3, with D possibly being TRBD1 (5 bases). The sequence runs out 1 residue before the end of the CDR3; the remainder is reconstructed from the germline J gene. CDR1 and CDR2 (germline): SGHDT, FRDEAV. This CDR3 spans 13 amino acids. Deletions cut 5 bases from V and 4 bases from J, with 11 bases between.

This clone has a handful of counts. Gene and germline names: mouse. The read falls 1 residue short of the CDR3 end, and the missing part is taken from the germline J gene. The chain carries TRBV13-3 and TRBJ1-3; 11 bases align to TRBD1. V lost 3 bases to trimming and J lost 8 bases; unmatched junction nucleotides: 4. Germline V gene data show CDR1 as NNHDY and CDR2 as SYVADS. CDR3 size: 14 residues. This CDR3 reads CASSGGQGEDTLYF. The CDR3 bases that were read are TGTGCCAGCAGTGGGGGACAGGGGGAGGATACGCTCTAT.

With respect to this clone: Gene names are the mouse ones. The read comes to an end 1 residue before the CDR3 does, leaving the germline J gene to fill in the end. The V and J genes are TRBV29 and TRBJ1-3, with 9 bases fitting TRBD1. In germline, CDR1 is MSHET, CDR2 SYDVDS. The CDR3 spans 16 residues. V lost 2 bases to trimming and J lost 2 bases; unmatched junction nucleotides: 4. The chain's CDR3 is CASSLPGQGTGNTLYF. Partial CDR3 DNA: TGTGCTAGCAGTTTACCGGGACAGGGAACTGGAAATACGCTCTAT.

Remarks on this clone: All gene names here are mouse names. CDR3 DNA, as far as it was read: TGTGCCAGCACCTCAGGGATAAGTCAAAACACCTTGTAC. It codes for CASTSGISQNTLY. In full, the CDR3 is CASTSGISQNTLYF. The chain has TRBV13-3 and TRBJ2-4, with D maybe TRBD1 (5 bases). The read halts 1 residue ahead of the CDR3 end, with the missing end drawn from the germline J gene. Trimming shortened V by 6 bases and J by 0 bases, and 11 bases separated the two germline ends. Germline-derived CDR1 and CDR2 are NNHDY and SYVADS. The CDR3 consists of 14 residues.

On this clone itself: Any gene name here is a mouse gene name. The sequence runs out 1 residue before the end of the CDR3; the remainder is reconstructed from the germline J gene. This chain connects TRBV4 to TRBJ2-2, with 10 bases aligning to TRBD2. From germline, CDR1 is LGHDT and CDR2 YNNKQL (reference sequence). The ends lost 5 bases at V and 2 bases at J; junction bases unmatched: 2. The CDR3 consists of 15 residues. The sequenced CDR3 bases are TGTGCCAGCAGCCCGGACTGGGGGAACACCGGGCAGCTCTAC. Amino acids: CASSPDWGNTGQLY. The whole CDR3 sequence reads CASSPDWGNTGQLYF.

Remarks on this clone: The genes are named according to mouse. The chain's CDR3 is CASSLPGQGSQNTLYF. Incomplete CDR3 DNA: TGTGCTAGCAGTTTACCGGGACAGGGGAGTCAAAACACCTTGTAC. This chain connects TRBV29 to TRBJ2-4, with 10 bases that match TRBD1. Sequencing ends 1 residue short of the CDR3 end; the germline J gene provides the rest. The CDR3 runs to 16 residues. With V trimmed by 2 bases and J by 0 bases, 2 bases remained unmatched. CDR1 MSHET and CDR2 SYDVDS come from the germline V gene.

A word on this clone: Gene names are mouse gene names. The read halts 1 residue ahead of the CDR3 end, with the missing end drawn from the germline J gene. The V call is TRBV16, the J call TRBJ2-5, with D unresolved. The V gene lost 0 bases and the J gene lost 4 bases, with 2 bases spanning the gap. CDR1 is SGHSA and CDR2 is FRNQAP in the germline V gene. The CDR3 spans 12 residues. The part of the CDR3 DNA that was read is TGTGCAAGCAGCTTAGATGAAGACACCCAGTAC. It is translated as CASSLDEDTQY. The CDR3 as a whole reads CASSLDEDTQYF.

As regards this clone: Mouse germline and gene names are used. The CDR3 is CASSDARGRGSPLYF. CDR3 bases read: TGTGCCAGCAGTGATGCACGGGGGCGCGGGTCGCCCCTCTAC. The chain is built from TRBV13-3 and TRBJ1-6, with D tentatively TRBD1 (6 bases). The read comes to an end 1 residue before the CDR3 does, leaving the germline J gene to fill in the end. TRBJ1-6 has ORF status, its function being uncertain. CDR1 NNHDY and CDR2 SYVADS come from the germline V gene. V was shortened by 0 bases and J by 10 bases, with 14 bases between the two germline ends. This CDR3 is built from 15 residues.

This clone turned up a few times. Mouse gene names apply. Incomplete CDR3 DNA: TGTGCCAGCAGCCAAGATTGGGAGAGTCAAAACACCTTGTAC. As protein: CASSQDWESQNTLY. The entire CDR3 protein is CASSQDWESQNTLYF. J is TRBJ2-4 and V is TRBV5; D not certain. Read data end 1 residue before the CDR3 end; the end is taken from the germline J gene. V lost 0 bases and J 0 bases, leaving 7 bases between the germline ends. Looked up from germline, CDR1 is LGHNA and CDR2 is YNLKQL (reference sequence). There are 15 residues in the CDR3.

As to this clone: The gene names given are mouse names. Sequencing ends 1 residue short of the CDR3 end; the germline J gene provides the rest. The sample carries other DNA sequences with the same CDR3. The chain is built from TRBV13-1 and TRBJ2-3, with 8 nucleotides matching TRBD2. The V gene end was trimmed by 0 bases and the J gene end by 1 base; junction bases not matched to a gene: 1. Germline values: CDR1 NSHNY, CDR2 SYGAGN. There are 15 residues in the CDR3. The CDR3 bases that were read are TGTGCCAGCAGTGATGCCTGGGGGGGTGCAGAAACGCTGTAT. It specifies CASSDAWGGAETLY. The full-length CDR3 reads as CASSDAWGGAETLYF.

Remarks on this clone: Germline and genes: mouse. The read falls 1 residue short of the CDR3 end, and the missing part is taken from the germline J gene. This chain uses TRBV3 with TRBJ2-3, with TRBD2 as a possible D gene (6 bases). Trimming pared 3 bases from V and 1 base from J, leaving 8 bases between. The CDR3 length is 14 residues. Germline lookup yields CDR1 SNHLY and CDR2 FYNGKV (reference sequence). The sequenced part of the CDR3 DNA is TGTGCCAGCAGCTTGGGGGGAGGTGCAGAAACGCTGTAT. Its protein is CASSLGGGAETLY. The CDR3 in full is CASSLGGGAETLYF.

This clone was seen a handful of times. The genes are named according to mouse. The CDR3 is CASSHRDIKQAPLF. The DNA read from the CDR3 is TGTGCCAGCAGTCACCGGGACATAAAACAGGCTCCGCTT. The chain carries TRBV14 and TRBJ1-5; tentative D call: TRBD1 (6 bases). The read stops 1 residue short of the end of the CDR3; the missing end is completed from the germline J gene. V was shortened by 4 bases and J by 7 bases, with 15 bases between the two germline ends. Germline V CDR1 and CDR2: SGHDT, FRDEAV. There are 14 residues in the CDR3.

Of note for this clone: The genes are named according to mouse. The CDR3 extends 1 residue past the end of the read, so its final part is completed from the germline J gene. The V gene is TRBV31, the J gene TRBJ1-2; D not resolved. Germline V gives CDR1 GKSSPN, CDR2 SITVG. The CDR3 extends over 14 amino acids. V shed 0 bases and J shed 0 bases, with 8 bases lying between them. The sequenced CDR3 bases are TGTGCCTGGAGTCTTAACAATGCAAACTCCGACTACACC. Protein: CAWSLNNANSDYT. The CDR3 as a whole reads CAWSLNNANSDYTF.

In this sample, this clone turned up a few times. Gene and germline names: mouse. The CDR3 extends 1 residue past the end of the read, so its final part is completed from the germline J gene. This chain links TRBV13-2 with TRBJ1-4; D is possibly TRBD1 (6 bases). Trimming removed 0 bases at V and 3 bases at J, with 6 bases between. Looked up from germline, CDR1 is NNHNN and CDR2 is SYGAGS (reference sequence). The CDR3 is made up of 14 amino acids. The CDR3 spells CASGDGTANERLFF. CDR3 DNA (partial): TGTGCCAGCGGTGATGGGACAGCCAACGAAAGATTATTT.